This note documents a single TCR beta chain sequence. The antigen remains unidentified. This CDR3 contains 12 residues. Between the trimmed V and J ends, which lost 5 bases and 1 base, there was a span of 6 bases. Germline lookup yields CDR1 SGHTA and CDR2 FQGNSA. The sample comes from a study of long-term antiretroviral therapy in people with HIV. Investigators performed immunoSEQ version v3.0 at survey level. Sequencing used immunoSEQ multiplex PCR; TCRdb keeps in-frame clones, though not all of them. The sample has 17,000 or so clones; 80% to 85% are singletons. Study-wide points: Although diversity increased after ART, it remained lower than in transplant donor controls.

The receptor was derived from a man aged 45-65 years with HIV. The chain links TRBV7-2 to TRBJ2-7; D ambiguous. This specimen was unsorted PBMCs, taken 0.3 years before starting antiretroviral therapy. The CDR3 DNA is TGTGCCAGCAGCGGACCTTCCTACGAGCAGTACTTC. Translating gives CASSGPSYEQYF.